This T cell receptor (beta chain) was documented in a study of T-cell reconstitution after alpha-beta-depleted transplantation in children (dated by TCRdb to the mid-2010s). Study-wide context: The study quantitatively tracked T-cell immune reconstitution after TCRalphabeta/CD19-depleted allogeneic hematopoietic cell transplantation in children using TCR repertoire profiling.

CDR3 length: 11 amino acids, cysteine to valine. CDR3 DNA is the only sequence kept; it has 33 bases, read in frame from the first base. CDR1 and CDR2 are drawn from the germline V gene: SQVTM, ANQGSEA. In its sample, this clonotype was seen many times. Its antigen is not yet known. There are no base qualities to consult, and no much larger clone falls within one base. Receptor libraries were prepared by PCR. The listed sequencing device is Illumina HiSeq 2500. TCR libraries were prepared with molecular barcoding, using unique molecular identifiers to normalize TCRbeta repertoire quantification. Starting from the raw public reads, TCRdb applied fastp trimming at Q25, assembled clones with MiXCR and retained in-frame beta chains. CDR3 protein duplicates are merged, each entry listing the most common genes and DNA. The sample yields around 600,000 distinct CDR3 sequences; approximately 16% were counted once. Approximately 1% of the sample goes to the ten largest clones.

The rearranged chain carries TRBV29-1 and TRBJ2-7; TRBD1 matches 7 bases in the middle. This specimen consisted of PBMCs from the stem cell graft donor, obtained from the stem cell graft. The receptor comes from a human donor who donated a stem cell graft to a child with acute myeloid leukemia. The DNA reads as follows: TGCAGGGTAACAGGGGACCACGAGCAGTACGTC. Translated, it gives CRVTGDHEQYV.